Given below is one T cell receptor (beta chain) in context. Measured with immunoSEQ multiplex PCR; TCRdb has only the in-frame clones, and not every one. Among over 45,000 clones listed, about 91% were seen once. The sample comes from a study of T cell changes during pregnancy in multiple sclerosis. The germline V gene has CDR1 SGHNT and CDR2 YYREEE (reference sequence). The CDR3 length is 15 residues. The V and J ends lost 4 bases and 4 bases respectively, with 15 bases between them. This clonotype was obtained from a female donor with multiple sclerosis, enrolled in a pregnancy study. The input for sequencing was CD8+ T cells from peripheral blood mononuclear cells, taken after pregnancy. The chain carries TRBV5-4 and TRBJ1-3; D is perhaps TRBD1 (6 bases). The CDR3 reads CASSLGGGRGNTIYF. The CDR3 DNA sequence: TGTGCCAGCAGCCTGGGAGGGGGTCGAGGAAACACCATATATTTT.